This TCR beta chain derives from a study of cytomegalovirus exposure and HLA in healthy donors. V was pared by 6 bases and J by 4 bases, with 15 bases between. Germline CDR1 LGHNA, CDR2 YSLEER. This CDR3 is built from 14 residues. Use of 60 Vbeta and 13 Jbeta primers characterized the PCR. The protocol was immunoSEQ multiplex PCR, while the TCRdb copy is restricted to in-frame clones and leaves out a portion. The data show approximately 140,000 clones, 81% seen once. Sequenced input: PBMCs. V gene TRBV4-3 combines with J gene TRBJ1-2, with a tentative D call TRBD1 (6 bases). The receptor's source is a man younger than 35 in good health and CMV-seronegative. CDR3: CASSLRQATYGYTF. Here the CDR3 DNA reads TGCGCCAGCAGTCTTCGACAGGCAACCTATGGCTACACCTTC.